These 24 T cell receptor beta chains originate from one sample sequenced in a study of PD-L1 blockade in urothelial cancer (dated by TCRdb to the late 2010s). Library preparation used the immunoSEQ multiplex PCR assay. Imported from immuneACCESS, the table was reduced by TCRdb to in-frame sequences with V and J called. These copies leave out some clones; in studies compared against another copy, an unresolved V gene accounts for under half, and the cause of the remainder is not known. The sample data list about 72,000 clones, and approximately 86% of these were observed just once. The ten largest clones capture more than 12% of the sample. The time point label, read with the paper, signifies: pretreatment peripheral blood. The source material was PBMCs, sampled around atezolizumab (anti-PD-L1) treatment. These receptor sequences come from a man aged 60-69 years with urothelial cancer.

The genes are TRBV7-2 and TRBJ2-1; 8 bases match TRBD2. Germline lookup yields CDR1 SGHTA and CDR2 FQGNSA. The CDR3 contains 14 residues. V trimming: 3 bases; J trimming: 6 bases; junction bases outside the gene matches: 4. The chain's CDR3 is CASSFISGANEQFF. CDR3 bases: TGTGCCAGCAGCTTTATTAGCGGGGCCAATGAGCAGTTCTTC.

This clone was recorded once. The chain recombines TRBV29-1 with TRBJ2-4; TRBD2 agrees at 15 bases. Germline V lookup: CDR1 SQVTM, CDR2 ANQGSEA. The CDR3 loop spans 16 amino acids. Trimming at V came to 6 bases and at J to 7 bases, leaving 10 bases not matched to a gene. The CDR3 DNA sequence: TGCAGCGTCATGAAGAGGACTAGCGGGGGGGCGAACATTCAGTACTTC. As protein: CSVMKRTSGGANIQYF.

V usage is TRBV25-1 and J usage is TRBJ2-5, with D hard to call. The V and J ends lost 3 bases and 1 base respectively, with 9 bases between them. CDR1 and CDR2 (germline): MGHDK, SYGVNS. CDR3 length equals 14 residues. CDR3 sequence: CASSDRSGQETQYF. The CDR3 nucleotides are TGTGCCAGCAGTGATAGGTCAGGCCAAGAGACCCAGTACTTC.

This clone was seen a single time. The rearrangement joins TRBV7-8 to TRBJ2-2; D not resolved. V lost 1 base and J lost 0, with 6 bases in between. This CDR3 comprises 15 residues. Per germline, CDR1 SGHVS and CDR2 FQNEAQ. CDR3 sequence reads: CASSLVSANTGELFF. The CDR3 nucleotides are TGTGCCAGCAGCTTAGTTTCAGCGAACACCGGGGAGCTGTTTTTT.

The CDR3 is CASSPIAGLAETQYF. The CDR3 bases are TGTGCCAGCAGCCCTATCGCTGGACTAGCGGAGACCCAGTACTTC. The chain carries TRBV7-2 and TRBJ2-5; 9 bases match TRBD2. The CDR3 is made up of 15 amino acids. The V and J ends lost 5 bases and 5 bases, in that order; junction bases with no gene match: 9. CDR1 and CDR2 from the germline V gene are SGHTA and FQGNSA.

This clone turned up a few times. The rearrangement uses TRBV5-4 and TRBJ2-3; 16 bases line up with TRBD2. V shed 5 bases, J shed 3 bases, and the junction held 6 bases outside the gene matches. CDR1 and CDR2 from the germline V gene are SGHNT and YYREEE (reference sequence). The CDR3 totals 17 residues. This chain's CDR3 is CASRTGLAGGRTDTQYF. The CDR3 bases are TGTGCCAGCAGGACGGGACTAGCGGGGGGGCGTACAGATACGCAGTATTTT.

This sequence joins TRBV29-1 and TRBJ2-3, with TRBD2 matching over 7 bases. The CDR3 runs 13 residues. Germline V gene sequence: CDR1 SQVTM, CDR2 ANQGSEA. After removal of 8 bases from V and 0 bases from J, the junction contained 5 bases not matched to a gene. The CDR3 sequence: CSSGLGSTDTQYF. The CDR3 region has the DNA TGCAGCTCCGGACTAGGGAGCACAGATACGCAGTATTTT.

The V call is TRBV7-8, the J call TRBJ2-2, with 7 bases fitting TRBD2. The V segment lost 5 bases and the J segment 7 bases; nucleotides outside the gene matches: 13. From germline, CDR1 is SGHVS and CDR2 FQNEAQ. The CDR3 totals 16 residues. CDR3 sequence: CASSPPRTRKIGELFF. For the CDR3, the DNA is TGTGCCAGCAGCCCCCCGCGGACTAGGAAAATCGGGGAGCTGTTTTTT.

The gene calls are TRBV6-1 and TRBJ1-3, with D tentatively TRBD1 (5 bases). Trimming removed 5 bases from V and 0 bases from J, with 11 bases in between. CDR3 length: 15 residues. Germline values: CDR1 MNHNS, CDR2 SASEGT. For the CDR3, the DNA is TGTGCCAGCAGTCTACAGGAGACCTCTGGAAACACCATATATTTT. This encodes CASSLQETSGNTIYF.

This chain joins TRBV27 and TRBJ2-3; 7 nucleotides agree with TRBD2. Germline-derived CDR1 and CDR2 are MNHEY and SMNVEV (reference sequence). The CDR3 length is 17 residues. The V segment lost 8 bases and the J segment 2 bases; nucleotides outside the gene matches: 16. CDR3 region: CASRKSNRAGDTDTQYF. CDR3 in DNA: TGTGCCAGCCGAAAATCCAACCGGGCGGGGGACACAGATACGCAGTATTTT.

The rearrangement joins TRBV6-1 to TRBJ1-2, with D possibly TRBD1 on 6 matching bases. This CDR3 is 14 amino acids long. V shed 2 bases and J shed 3 bases, with 10 bases lying between them. Per the germline V gene, CDR1 is MNHNS and CDR2 is SASEGT. The CDR3 reads CASSEPWTDYGYTF. The CDR3 nucleotides read TGTGCCAGCAGTGAACCCTGGACAGACTATGGCTACACCTTC.

The rearrangement uses TRBV6-5 and TRBJ1-2; TRBD1 is a possible D gene (5 bases). Between the trimmed V and J ends, which lost 2 bases and 2 bases, there was a span of 12 bases. The CDR3 length is 15 residues. CDR1 is MNHEY and CDR2 is SVGAGI in the germline V gene. The DNA for the CDR3 is TGTGCCAGCAGTTACGTTCGAACAGGCAACTATGGCTACACCTTC. Translating it yields CASSYVRTGNYGYTF.

This chain connects TRBV7-3 to TRBJ1-1; the match to TRBD1 covers 7 bases. The ends lost 5 bases at V and 4 bases at J; junction bases unmatched: 10. This CDR3 contains 15 residues. Looked up from germline, CDR1 is SGHTA and CDR2 is FQGTGA. The chain's CDR3 is CASSLEGALGTEAFF. The DNA of the CDR3 is TGTGCCAGCAGCCTCGAGGGGGCGTTGGGCACTGAAGCTTTCTTT.

The chain employs TRBV19 and TRBJ1-1, with D hard to call. Between the trimmed V and J ends, which lost 5 bases and 3 bases, there was a span of 10 bases. Germline V gene lookup returns CDR1 LNHDA and CDR2 SQIVND (reference sequence). This CDR3 has 13 amino acids. CDR3 in amino acids: CASSFQRDTEAFF. The DNA for the CDR3 is TGTGCCAGTAGTTTCCAGCGGGACACTGAAGCTTTCTTT. The full variable domain, in which reference TRBV19 and TRBJ1-1 provide the parts outside the CDR3, is DGGITQSPKYLFRKEGQNVTLSCEQNLNHDAMYWYRQDPGQGLRLIYYSQIVNDFQKGDIAEGYSVSREKKESFPLTVTSAQKNPTAFYLCASSFQRDTEAFFGQGTRLTVV.

In DNA, the CDR3 is TGTGCCAGCAGGGGGACAATTGGAAACACCATATATTTT. It encodes CASRGTIGNTIYF. This sequence joins TRBV27 and TRBJ1-3; TRBD1 is a possible D gene (6 bases). The CDR3 is 13 amino acids. The V and J ends lost 6 bases and 3 bases respectively, with 9 bases between them. Germline V CDR1 and CDR2: MNHEY, SMNVEV (reference sequence).

The rearrangement joins TRBV5-6 to TRBJ1-6, with unresolved D. Germline CDR1 and CDR2: SGHDT and YYEEEE. V was shortened by 0 bases and J by 9 bases, with 13 bases between the two germline ends. The CDR3 runs 15 residues. CDR3 amino acids: CASSLVSALGSPLHF. DNA for the CDR3: TGTGCCAGCAGCTTGGTTTCGGCCCTAGGTTCACCCCTCCACTTT.

This clone was observed a single time. The chain carries TRBV19 and TRBJ2-3, with 8 bases aligning to TRBD1. The junction had 7 bases not matched to a gene; V was cut back by 11 bases and J by 3 bases. The germline gives CDR1 LNHDA, CDR2 SQIVND (reference sequence). CDR3 length equals 13 residues. The CDR3 nucleotides are TGTGCCTGCAAAGACAGGGGAACAGATACGCAGTATTTT. Amino acid sequence: CACKDRGTDTQYF.

This clone was detected a few times. This chain joins TRBV29-1 and TRBJ1-1, with TRBD1 as a possible D gene (6 bases). This CDR3 comprises 14 residues. V dropped 6 bases and J dropped 5 bases, with 19 bases sitting between them. Germline values: CDR1 SQVTM, CDR2 ANQGSEA. CDR3 sequence: CSVLWGQGGTEAFF. CDR3 coding DNA: TGCAGCGTCCTCTGGGGGCAGGGAGGGACTGAAGCTTTCTTT.

In its sample, this clone was seen a few times. The chain links TRBV7-2 to TRBJ2-3; D is perhaps TRBD2 (5 bases). This CDR3 is 17 amino acids long. V dropped 5 bases and J dropped 9 bases, with 27 bases sitting between them. Germline V gene sequence: CDR1 SGHTA, CDR2 FQGNSA. Written as DNA, the CDR3 is TGTGCCAGCAGCCTAAACGGCGGGTTGGGGAAACAGATAACGCAGTATTTT. It is translated as CASSLNGGLGKQITQYF. The whole variable domain, remainder taken from reference TRBV7-2 and TRBJ2-3, is GAGVSQSPSNKVTEKGKDVELRCDPISGHTALYWYRQSLGQGLEFLIYFQGNSAPDKSGLPSDRFSAERTGGSVSTLTIQRTQQEDSAVYLCASSLNGGLGKQITQYFGPGTRLTVL.

The table lists this clone with a count of one. The CDR3 reads CASSPGHAGDTQYF. The CDR3 nucleotides read TGTGCCAGCAGTCCGGGACACGCCGGAGATACGCAGTATTTT. The chain carries TRBV6-1 and TRBJ2-3, with a possible D match to TRBD1 (6 bases). The CDR3 has 14 amino acids. In germline, CDR1 is MNHNS, CDR2 SASEGT. V was shortened by 5 bases and J by 5 bases, with 14 bases between the two germline ends.

Concerning this clone itself: Compared with germline, one end of the junction differs, possibly owing to a read error. This chain joins TRBV10-1 and TRBJ2-7; possible D gene TRBD1, 5 bases. This CDR3 comprises 13 residues. Germline lookup yields CDR1 WNHNN and CDR2 SYGVQD (reference sequence). The CDR3 region is CASSPNMGQASTF. CDR3 DNA sequence: TGCGCCAGCAGCCCAAATATGGGGCAGGCTTCTACTTTC.

The genes are TRBV5-1 and TRBJ2-7, with 10 bases fitting TRBD2. The CDR3 is 16 residues long. J lost 2 bases, V lost 3 bases, and 8 bases had no gene match. The germline V gene has CDR1 SGHRS and CDR2 YFSETQ. This chain's CDR3 is CASSWAPSGGAYEQYF. DNA of the CDR3: TGCGCCAGCAGCTGGGCCCCTAGCGGGGGAGCCTACGAGCAGTACTTC.

The chain links TRBV6-1 to TRBJ2-7; possibly TRBD2 for D (7 bases). The germline V gene has CDR1 MNHNS and CDR2 SASEGT. The length of the CDR3 is 15 residues. Trimming took 3 bases from V and 2 from J, leaving 14 bases between them. CDR3 nucleotide sequence: TGTGCCAGCAGTGACCCGGGGGGCCCCCCCTACGAGCAGTACTTC. Amino acid sequence: CASSDPGGPPYEQYF.

In this sample, this clone turned up once. This CDR3 reads CASSLRETRKLNEQYF. DNA for the CDR3: TGTGCCAGCAGCTTAAGAGAGACCCGGAAACTAAACGAGCAGTACTTC. The rearrangement links TRBV7-2 to TRBJ2-7; D remains ambiguous. V lost 2 bases to trimming and J lost 5 bases, with 19 bases between them. This CDR3 contains 16 residues. Per germline, CDR1 SGHTA and CDR2 FQGNSA. Using reference TRBV7-2 and TRBJ2-7 for the parts outside the CDR3, the full variable domain is GAGVSQSPSNKVTEKGKDVELRCDPISGHTALYWYRQSLGQGLEFLIYFQGNSAPDKSGLPSDRFSAERTGGSVSTLTIQRTQQEDSAVYLCASSLRETRKLNEQYFGPGTRLTVT.